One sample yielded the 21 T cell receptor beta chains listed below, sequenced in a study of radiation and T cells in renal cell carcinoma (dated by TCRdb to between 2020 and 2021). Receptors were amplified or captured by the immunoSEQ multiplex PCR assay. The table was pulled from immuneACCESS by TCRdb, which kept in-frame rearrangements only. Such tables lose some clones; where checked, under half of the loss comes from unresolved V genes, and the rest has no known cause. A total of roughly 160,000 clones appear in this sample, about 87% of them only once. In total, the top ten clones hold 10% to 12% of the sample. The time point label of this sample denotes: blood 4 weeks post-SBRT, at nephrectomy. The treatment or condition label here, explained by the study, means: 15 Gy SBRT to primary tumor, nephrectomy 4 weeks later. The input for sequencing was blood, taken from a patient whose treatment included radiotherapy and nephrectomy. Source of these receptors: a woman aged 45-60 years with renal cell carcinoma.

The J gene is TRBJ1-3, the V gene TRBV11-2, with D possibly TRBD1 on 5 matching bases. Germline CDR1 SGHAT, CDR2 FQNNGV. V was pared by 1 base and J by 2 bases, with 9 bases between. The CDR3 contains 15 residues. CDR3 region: CASSLAVGAGNTIYF. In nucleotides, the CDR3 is TGTGCCAGCAGCTTAGCGGTGGGGGCTGGAAACACCATATATTTT.

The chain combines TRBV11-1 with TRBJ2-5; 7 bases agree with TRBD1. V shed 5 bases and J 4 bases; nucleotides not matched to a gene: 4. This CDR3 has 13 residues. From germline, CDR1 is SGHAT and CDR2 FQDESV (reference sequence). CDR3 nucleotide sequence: TGTGCCAGCAGCCCCGGGACAGCAGAGACCCAGTACTTC. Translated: CASSPGTAETQYF. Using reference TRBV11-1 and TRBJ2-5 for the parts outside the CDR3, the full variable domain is EAEVAQSPRYKITEKSQAVAFWCDPISGHATLYWYRQILGQGPELLVQFQDESVVDDSQLPKDRFSAERLKGVDSTLKIQPAELGDSAMYLCASSPGTAETQYFGPGTRLLVL.

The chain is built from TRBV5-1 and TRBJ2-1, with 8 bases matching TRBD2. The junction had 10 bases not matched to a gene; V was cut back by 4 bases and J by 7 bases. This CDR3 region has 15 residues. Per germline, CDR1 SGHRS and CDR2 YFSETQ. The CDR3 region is CASSGGGLARNEQFF. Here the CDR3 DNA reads TGCGCCAGCAGCGGGGGCGGACTAGCAAGGAATGAGCAGTTCTTC.

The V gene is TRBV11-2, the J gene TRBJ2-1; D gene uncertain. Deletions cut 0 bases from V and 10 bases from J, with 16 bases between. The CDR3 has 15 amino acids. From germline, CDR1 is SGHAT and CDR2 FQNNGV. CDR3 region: CASSLEVGYHAEQFF. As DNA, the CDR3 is TGTGCCAGCAGCTTAGAGGTCGGGTACCACGCGGAGCAGTTCTTC.

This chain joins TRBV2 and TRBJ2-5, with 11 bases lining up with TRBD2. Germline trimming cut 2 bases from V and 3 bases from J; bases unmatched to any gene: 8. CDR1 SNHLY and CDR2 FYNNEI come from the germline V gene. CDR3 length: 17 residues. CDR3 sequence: CASSELAGGGLKETQYF. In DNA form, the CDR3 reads TGTGCCAGCAGTGAACTAGCGGGGGGTGGTTTGAAAGAGACCCAGTACTTC.

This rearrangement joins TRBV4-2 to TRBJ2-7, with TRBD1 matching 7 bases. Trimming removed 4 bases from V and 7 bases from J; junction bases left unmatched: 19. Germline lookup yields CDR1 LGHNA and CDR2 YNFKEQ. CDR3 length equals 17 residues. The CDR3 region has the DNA TGTGCCAGCAGCCCCCACCCGACAGGGAGTTTAAGGGAGGAGCAGTACTTC. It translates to CASSPHPTGSLREEQYF.

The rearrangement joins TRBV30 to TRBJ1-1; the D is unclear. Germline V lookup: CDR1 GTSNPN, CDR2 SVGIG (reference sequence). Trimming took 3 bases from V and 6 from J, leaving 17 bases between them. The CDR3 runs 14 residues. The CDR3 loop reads CAWRFSVGRSEAFF. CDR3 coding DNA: TGTGCCTGGAGGTTCAGTGTGGGCAGATCTGAAGCTTTCTTT.

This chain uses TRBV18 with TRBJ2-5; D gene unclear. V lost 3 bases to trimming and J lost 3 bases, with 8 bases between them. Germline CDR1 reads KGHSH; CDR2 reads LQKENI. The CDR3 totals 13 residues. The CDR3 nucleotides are TGTGCCAGCTCACCCTCTGGCGAAGAGACCCAGTACTTC. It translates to CASSPSGEETQYF.

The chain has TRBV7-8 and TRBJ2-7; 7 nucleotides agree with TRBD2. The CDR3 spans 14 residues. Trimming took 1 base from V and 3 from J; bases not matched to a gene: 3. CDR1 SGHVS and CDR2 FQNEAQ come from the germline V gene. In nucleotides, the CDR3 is TGTGCCAGCAGCTTAGGGGCGGGAGACTACGAGCAGTACTTC. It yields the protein CASSLGAGDYEQYF.

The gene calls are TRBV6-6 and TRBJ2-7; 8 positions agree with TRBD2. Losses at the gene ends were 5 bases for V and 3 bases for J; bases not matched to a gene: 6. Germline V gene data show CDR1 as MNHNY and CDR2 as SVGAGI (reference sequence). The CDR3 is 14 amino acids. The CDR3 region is CASSKPGLVYEQYF. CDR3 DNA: TGTGCCAGCAGTAAACCGGGACTAGTCTACGAGCAGTACTTC.

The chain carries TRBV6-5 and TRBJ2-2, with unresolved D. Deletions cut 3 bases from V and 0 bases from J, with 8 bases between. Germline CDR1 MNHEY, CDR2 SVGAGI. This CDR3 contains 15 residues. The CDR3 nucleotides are TGTGCCAGCAGTTATGAACAGCCGAACACCGGGGAGCTGTTTTTT. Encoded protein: CASSYEQPNTGELFF.

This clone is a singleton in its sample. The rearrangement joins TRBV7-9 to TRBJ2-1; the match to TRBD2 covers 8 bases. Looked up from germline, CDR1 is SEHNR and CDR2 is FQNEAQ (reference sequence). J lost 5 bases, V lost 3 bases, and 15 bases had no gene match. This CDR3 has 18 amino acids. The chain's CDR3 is CASSFLTSGGGPNNEQFF. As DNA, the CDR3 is TGTGCCAGCAGCTTCCTTACTAGCGGAGGGGGGCCTAACAATGAGCAGTTCTTC. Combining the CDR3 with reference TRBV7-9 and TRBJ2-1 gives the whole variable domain DTGVSQNPRHKITKRGQNVTFRCDPISEHNRLYWYRQTLGQGPEFLTYFQNEAQLEKSRLLSDRFSAERPKGSFSTLEIQRTEQGDSAMYLCASSFLTSGGGPNNEQFFGPGTRLTVL.

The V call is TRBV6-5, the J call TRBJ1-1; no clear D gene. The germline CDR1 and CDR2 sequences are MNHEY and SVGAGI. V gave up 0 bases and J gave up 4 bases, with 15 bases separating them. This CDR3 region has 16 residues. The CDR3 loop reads CASSYSSRGAGTEAFF. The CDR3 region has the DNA TGTGCCAGCAGTTACTCGAGCCGGGGAGCGGGCACTGAAGCTTTCTTT.

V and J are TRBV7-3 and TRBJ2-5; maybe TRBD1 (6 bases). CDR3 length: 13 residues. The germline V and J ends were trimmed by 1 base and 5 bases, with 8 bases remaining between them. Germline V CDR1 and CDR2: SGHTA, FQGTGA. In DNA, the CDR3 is TGTGCCAGCAGCTTAAGCGGACAGGAGACCCAGTACTTC. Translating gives CASSLSGQETQYF.

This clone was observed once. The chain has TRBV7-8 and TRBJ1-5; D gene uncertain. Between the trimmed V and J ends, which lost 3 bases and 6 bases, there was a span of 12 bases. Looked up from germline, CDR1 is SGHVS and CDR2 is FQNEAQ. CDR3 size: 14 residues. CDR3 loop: CASSFSGRAQPQHF. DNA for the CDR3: TGTGCCAGCAGCTTCAGTGGAAGGGCTCAGCCCCAGCATTTT.

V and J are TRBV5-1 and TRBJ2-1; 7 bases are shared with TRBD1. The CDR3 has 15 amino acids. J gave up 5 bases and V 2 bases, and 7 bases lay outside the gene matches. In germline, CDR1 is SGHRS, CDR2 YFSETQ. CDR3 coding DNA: TGCGCCAGCAGCTTCCGGGACAGACTTGACAATGAGCAGTTCTTC. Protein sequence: CASSFRDRLDNEQFF.

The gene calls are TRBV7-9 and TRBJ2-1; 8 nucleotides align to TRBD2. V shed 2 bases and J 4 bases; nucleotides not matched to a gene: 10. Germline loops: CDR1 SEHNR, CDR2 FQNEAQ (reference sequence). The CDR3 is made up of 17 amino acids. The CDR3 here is CASSLWTGAGAYNEQFF. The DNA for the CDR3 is TGTGCCAGCAGCTTATGGACGGGAGCGGGGGCTTACAATGAGCAGTTCTTC.

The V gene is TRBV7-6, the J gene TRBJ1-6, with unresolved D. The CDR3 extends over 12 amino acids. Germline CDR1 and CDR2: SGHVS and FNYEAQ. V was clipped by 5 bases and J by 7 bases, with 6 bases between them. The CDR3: CASSAPNSPLHF. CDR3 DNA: TGTGCCAGCAGCGCCCCGAATTCACCCCTCCACTTT.

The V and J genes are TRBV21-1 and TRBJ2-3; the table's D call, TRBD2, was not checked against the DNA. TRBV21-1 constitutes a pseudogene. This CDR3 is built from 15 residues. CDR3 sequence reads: CASSMTSGYTDTQYF. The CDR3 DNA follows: TGTGCCAGCAGCATGACTAGCGGGTACACAGATACGCAGTATTTT.

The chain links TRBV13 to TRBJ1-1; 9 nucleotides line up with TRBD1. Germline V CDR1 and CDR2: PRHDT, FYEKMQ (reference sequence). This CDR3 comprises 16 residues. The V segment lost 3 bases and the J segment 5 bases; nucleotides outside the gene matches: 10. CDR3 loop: CASSFSPTGGETEAFF. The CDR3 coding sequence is TGTGCCAGCAGCTTTTCCCCGACAGGGGGAGAGACTGAAGCTTTCTTT.

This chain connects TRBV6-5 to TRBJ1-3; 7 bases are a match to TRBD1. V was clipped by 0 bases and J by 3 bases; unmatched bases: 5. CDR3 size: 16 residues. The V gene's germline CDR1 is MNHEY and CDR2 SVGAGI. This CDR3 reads CASSYSTGQLGNTIYF. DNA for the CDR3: TGTGCCAGCAGTTACTCCACGGGACAGCTTGGAAACACCATATATTTT.